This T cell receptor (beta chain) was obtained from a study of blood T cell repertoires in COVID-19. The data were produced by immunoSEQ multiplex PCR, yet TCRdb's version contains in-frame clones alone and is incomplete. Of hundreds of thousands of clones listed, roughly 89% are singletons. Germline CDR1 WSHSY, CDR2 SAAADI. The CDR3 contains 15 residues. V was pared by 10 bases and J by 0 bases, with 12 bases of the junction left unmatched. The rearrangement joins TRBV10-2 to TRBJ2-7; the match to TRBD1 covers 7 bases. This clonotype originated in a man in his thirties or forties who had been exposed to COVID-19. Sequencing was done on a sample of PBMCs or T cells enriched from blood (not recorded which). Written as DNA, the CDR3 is TGCGCCAAGCAGGGGTCCGGGACAGACTCCTACGAGCAGTACTTC. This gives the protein CAKQGSGTDSYEQYF.